This TCR beta chain is from a study of shared T cell receptors in the human thymus. TCRdb keeps only in-frame clones here, not all; method: immunoSEQ multiplex PCR. The data show hundreds of thousands of clones, with around 87% seen just once and 0.008% to 0.011% held by the top ten. This clone occurred a few times. Trimming at V came to 1 base and at J to 1 base, leaving 5 bases not matched to a gene. CDR1 SGHRS and CDR2 YFSETQ come from the germline V gene. This CDR3 has 16 residues. The same data also went into a second study, on human thymus T cells. Per that study: Resections obtained during corrective heart surgery supplied the thymus tissue. Both thymic and peripheral blood repertoires showed apparently biased V and J usage. Related research found strongly overlapping thymic repertoires in unrelated individuals.

The origin of this receptor is a boy younger than two with a congenital heart defect. This sequence joins TRBV5-1 and TRBJ2-3; 8 bases are a match to TRBD1. Material for sequencing was thymocytes. CDR3: CASSLKGQAGTDTQYF. The CDR3 DNA is TGCGCCAGCAGCTTGAAGGGACAGGCTGGCACAGATACGCAGTATTTT.